Presented here are 15 T cell receptor beta chains from one specimen sequenced in a study of cytomegalovirus exposure and HLA in healthy donors. The protocol was immunoSEQ multiplex PCR, while the TCRdb copy is restricted to in-frame clones and leaves out a portion. The table includes 70,000 to 85,000 clones, roughly 92% detected once. Source material: PBMCs. The receptors originated from a woman in her late teens or twenties in good health and CMV-seropositive.

The rearrangement uses TRBV2 and TRBJ2-1, with 12 bases aligning to TRBD2. V shed 5 bases and J 3 bases; nucleotides not matched to a gene: 5. Germline V gene data show CDR1 as SNHLY and CDR2 as FYNNEI. This CDR3 comprises 16 residues. The CDR3 reads CASSSGLAGFYNEQFF. The CDR3 nucleotides read TGTGCCAGCAGTTCGGGACTAGCGGGTTTCTACAATGAGCAGTTCTTC.

This chain links TRBV11-2 with TRBJ1-1; D is perhaps TRBD1 (6 bases). Germline V lookup: CDR1 SGHAT, CDR2 FQNNGV. V gave up 5 bases and J gave up 8 bases, with 18 bases separating them. This CDR3 spans 14 amino acids. The CDR3 DNA reads TGTGCCAGCAGCCCAGCCGGGACACCCGAGGAAGCTTTCTTT. It encodes CASSPAGTPEEAFF.

The chain links TRBV11-2 to TRBJ2-2; weak D call: TRBD1 (5 bases). CDR1 is SGHAT, CDR2 FQNNGV, per germline. This CDR3 is 16 amino acids long. Trimming removed 5 bases at V and 5 bases at J, with 18 bases between. CDR3 sequence (DNA): TGTGCCAGCAGCCCGCCGGAGACAGCCAAAACCGGGGAGCTGTTTTTT. Translation: CASSPPETAKTGELFF.

This chain links TRBV30 with TRBJ2-6; D is uncertain. The CDR3 contains 14 residues. V was shortened by 2 bases and J by 0 bases, with 5 bases between the two germline ends. The germline V gene encodes CDR1 GTSNPN and CDR2 SVGIG (reference sequence). CDR3: CAWSIGSGANVLTF. In DNA form, the CDR3 reads TGTGCCTGGAGTATCGGCTCTGGGGCCAACGTCCTGACTTTC.

This sequence joins TRBV6-5 and TRBJ2-7; 10 nucleotides line up with TRBD1. The CDR3 spans 15 residues. Losses at the gene ends were 6 bases for V and 0 bases for J; bases not matched to a gene: 5. Germline values: CDR1 MNHEY, CDR2 SVGAGI. CDR3 sequence reads: CASRIDRGLSYEQYF. For the CDR3, the DNA is TGTGCCAGCAGGATTGACAGGGGGCTCTCCTACGAGCAGTACTTC.

The table lists this clone with a count of one. J is TRBJ2-3 and V is TRBV9, with D perhaps matching TRBD2 (6 bases). Germline assignment: CDR1 SGDLS and CDR2 YYNGEE. The CDR3 covers 14 residues. V lost 4 bases, J lost 5 bases, and 14 bases lay in between. The CDR3 loop is CASSPRGSGDTQYF. The CDR3 DNA reads TGTGCCAGCAGCCCCCGGGGTAGCGGAGATACGCAGTATTTT. The variable domain in full, completed from reference TRBV9 and TRBJ2-3, reads DSGVTQTPKHLITATGQRVTLRCSPRSGDLSVYWYQQSLDQGLQFLIQYYNGEERAKGNILERFSAQQFPDLHSELNLSSLELGDSALYFCASSPRGSGDTQYFGPGTRLTVL.

V gene TRBV29-1 combines with J gene TRBJ1-3; D may be TRBD1 (6 bases). The germline V gene encodes CDR1 SQVTM and CDR2 ANQGSEA. This CDR3 has 13 amino acids. The ends were cut back, 6 bases at V and 3 bases at J, with 12 bases in the middle. DNA for the CDR3: TGCAGCGTGGGAGCAGGGGTTGGAAACACCATATATTTT. It encodes CSVGAGVGNTIYF.

The V and J genes are TRBV6-1 and TRBJ1-2; TRBD1 is a possible D gene (6 bases). This CDR3 contains 14 residues. Germline-derived CDR1 and CDR2 are MNHNS and SASEGT. V lost 2 bases to trimming and J lost 4 bases, with 11 bases between them. In DNA, the CDR3 is TGTGCCAGCAGTGAACTTGGGACACTCTATGGCTACACCTTC. Translated, it gives CASSELGTLYGYTF.

The chain carries TRBV6-1 and TRBJ1-1; no reliable D call. This CDR3 contains 14 residues. V gave up 3 bases and J gave up 1 base, with 9 bases separating them. In germline, CDR1 is MNHNS, CDR2 SASEGT. This chain's CDR3 is CASSDPGRNTEAFF. The CDR3 region has the DNA TGTGCCAGCAGTGACCCCGGGAGGAACACTGAAGCTTTCTTT.

J is TRBJ1-4 and V is TRBV7-9; 9 positions agree with TRBD1. Germline assignment: CDR1 SEHNR and CDR2 FQNEAQ (reference sequence). The ends lost 4 bases at V and 8 bases at J; junction bases unmatched: 5. The CDR3 consists of 14 residues. The CDR3 region has the DNA TGTGCCAGCAGCTCGGGACAGGGAGGAGAAAAACTGTTTTTT. Amino acids: CASSSGQGGEKLFF.

The chain links TRBV29-1 to TRBJ2-1; D is ambiguous. Germline CDR1 SQVTM, CDR2 ANQGSEA. The CDR3 extends over 12 amino acids. V was pared by 7 bases and J by 7 bases, with 14 bases between. Here the CDR3 DNA reads TGCAGCGGCGCGCGGATCGGGAATGAGCAGTTCTTC. Translation gives CSGARIGNEQFF.

V usage is TRBV6-5 and J usage is TRBJ1-4; TRBD1 agrees at 8 bases. CDR1 and CDR2 from the germline V gene are MNHEY and SVGAGI. The CDR3 is 13 amino acids. J was trimmed by 7 bases and V by 7 bases; bases with no gene match: 5. Written as DNA, the CDR3 is TGTGCCAGCACAGGGGGCGCGGGTGAAAAACTGTTTTTT. It yields the protein CASTGGAGEKLFF.

The chain is built from TRBV11-2 and TRBJ2-1; 8 bases agree with TRBD1. The CDR3 has 15 amino acids. V gave up 2 bases and J gave up 9 bases; unmatched junction bases: 9. CDR1 is SGHAT and CDR2 is FQNNGV in the germline V gene. This CDR3 reads CASSLWGRGRIEQFF. The CDR3 DNA reads TGTGCCAGCAGCTTATGGGGCAGGGGGCGAATTGAGCAGTTCTTC.

The CDR3 sequence: CASRELRGGETQYF. The CDR3 DNA is TGTGCCAGTAGGGAACTAAGGGGCGGCGAGACCCAGTACTTC. The chain uses TRBV19 and TRBJ2-5; a possible D gene is TRBD1 (5 bases). The CDR3 has 14 amino acids. Between the trimmed V and J ends, which lost 6 bases and 5 bases, there was a span of 16 bases. Germline lookup yields CDR1 LNHDA and CDR2 SQIVND (reference sequence).

The chain combines TRBV6-4 with TRBJ2-2, with a weak D call TRBD1 (5 bases). The V end lost 2 bases, the J end lost 4 bases, and 5 bases lay between the germline ends. The CDR3 spans 13 residues. Germline CDR1 reads MRHNA; CDR2 reads SNTAGT. This CDR3 is CASSDRGTGELFF. The CDR3 coding sequence is TGTGCCAGCAGTGACAGGGGCACCGGGGAGCTGTTTTTT.